Each of the 22 T cell receptor beta chains below was sequenced from the same sample in a study of blood T cell repertoires in COVID-19. Here immunoSEQ multiplex PCR was the method, and the copy in TCRdb shows in-frame clones only, minus some. The table shows about 160,000 clones, with about 87% occurring only once. Source material: peripheral blood. The receptors stem from a woman in her fifties or sixties who had recovered from COVID-19.

About this clone itself: The same CDR3 arises from other DNA sequences in this sample as well. The rearrangement joins TRBV7-2 to TRBJ2-5, with D tentatively TRBD1 (5 bases). Between the trimmed V and J ends, which lost 4 bases and 1 base, there was a span of 10 bases. Germline values: CDR1 SGHTA, CDR2 FQGNSA. The CDR3 runs to 14 residues. The DNA for the CDR3 is TGTGCCAGCAGCTCCCAGGGTGGCCAAGAGACCCAGTACTTC. This gives the protein CASSSQGGQETQYF.

In this sample, this clone turned up a few times. The chain has TRBV7-8 and TRBJ1-2, with no clear D. Trimming shortened V by 5 bases and J by 1 base, and 11 bases separated the two germline ends. This CDR3 is built from 14 residues. CDR1 and CDR2 (germline): SGHVS, FQNEAQ. The chain's CDR3 is CASSPGGGNYGYTF. CDR3 bases: TGTGCCAGCAGCCCGGGTGGAGGTAACTATGGCTACACCTTC.

The chain couples TRBV19 to TRBJ1-6, with TRBD1 matching over 8 bases. Trimming took 6 bases from V and 9 from J; bases not matched to a gene: 7. The CDR3 is 14 residues long. Germline V gene sequence: CDR1 LNHDA, CDR2 SQIVND (reference sequence). CDR3 sequence reads: CASRSGQGASPLHF. The CDR3 DNA reads TGTGCCAGTAGGTCGGGCCAGGGGGCTTCACCCCTCCACTTT.

The chain combines TRBV4-1 with TRBJ1-5; D ambiguous. Between the trimmed V and J ends, which lost 0 bases and 6 bases, there was a span of 18 bases. The CDR3 sequence is 17 residues long. The germline gives CDR1 MGHRA, CDR2 YSYEKL. CDR3 sequence: CASSQDYLREAGQPQHF. The CDR3 DNA sequence: TGCGCCAGCAGCCAAGACTATCTTCGAGAGGCGGGTCAGCCCCAGCATTTT.

This clone appeared a few times. V usage is TRBV7-9 and J usage is TRBJ1-6, with D uncertain. The CDR3 covers 14 residues. Germline V lookup: CDR1 SEHNR, CDR2 FQNEAQ (reference sequence). Trimming took 1 base from V and 10 from J, leaving 11 bases between them. CDR3 bases: TGTGCCAGCAGCTTAGAACGGACGGGATCACCCCTCCACTTT. This gives the protein CASSLERTGSPLHF.

This sequence joins TRBV10-3 and TRBJ2-7; 8 bases match TRBD1. The V gene's germline CDR1 is ENHRY and CDR2 SYGVKD. The CDR3 length is 13 residues. After removal of 4 bases from V and 3 bases from J, the junction contained 2 bases not matched to a gene. CDR3 in DNA: TGTGCCATCAGTGGAGGACAGGGCTACGAGCAGTACTTC. The encoded protein is CAISGGQGYEQYF.

The rearrangement joins TRBV27 to TRBJ2-3; D is unclear. The CDR3 is 14 residues long. CDR1 and CDR2 from the germline V gene are MNHEY and SMNVEV (reference sequence). Between the trimmed V and J ends, which lost 8 bases and 2 bases, there was a span of 14 bases. In nucleotides, the CDR3 is TGTGCCAGCGGCACACCTTTTGCCACAGATACGCAGTATTTT. This codes for CASGTPFATDTQYF.

V and J are TRBV18 and TRBJ2-5; a weak D match, TRBD1 (6 bases). There are 15 residues in the CDR3. Germline V lookup: CDR1 KGHSH, CDR2 LQKENI. Trimming stripped 5 bases from V and 6 bases from J, with 19 bases between. CDR3 coding DNA: TGTGCCAGCTCATCTTTAAACAGGGAAGCAAAGACCCAGTACTTC. Its protein product is CASSSLNREAKTQYF.

This clone was counted a single time. This rearrangement joins TRBV2 to TRBJ2-3, with 10 bases matching TRBD1. The germline gives CDR1 SNHLY, CDR2 FYNNEI. With 10 bases clipped from V and 1 base from J, the junction kept 2 bases outside the gene matches. CDR3 length: 13 residues. CDR3 loop: CAIGTGGTDTQYF. In nucleotides, the CDR3 is TGTGCCATCGGGACAGGGGGCACAGATACGCAGTATTTT.

The genes are TRBV5-6 and TRBJ1-5, with TRBD1 identical over 9 bases. The CDR3 has 16 residues. V was clipped by 4 bases and J by 7 bases; unmatched bases: 12. Germline CDR1 is SGHDT and CDR2 is YYEEEE. CDR3 nucleotide sequence: TGTGCCAGCAGCACCAGAGACAGGGGGGAAATGCAGCCCCAGCATTTT. Protein product: CASSTRDRGEMQPQHF.

This chain joins TRBV5-1 and TRBJ1-2; 11 bases agree with TRBD1. Germline V gene lookup returns CDR1 SGHRS and CDR2 YFSETQ. This CDR3 contains 13 residues. Losses at the gene ends were 6 bases for V and 3 bases for J; bases not matched to a gene: 1. CDR3 bases: TGCGCCAGCACGGGACAGGGGGACTATGGCTACACCTTC. Its translation is CASTGQGDYGYTF.

The CDR3 DNA sequence: TGCGCCAGCAGCGACGGACAGGGTCCGCCTGAAGCTTTCTTT. It is translated as CASSDGQGPPEAFF. This chain links TRBV5-1 with TRBJ1-1, with TRBD1 matching over 8 bases. Trimming cost V 4 bases and J 6 bases; bases outside gene matches: 8. CDR3 length: 14 residues. Looked up from germline, CDR1 is SGHRS and CDR2 is YFSETQ.

In nucleotides, the CDR3 is TGTGCCAGCAGCTTAGACGCGGGTCTCACTGAAGCTTTCTTT. Its translation is CASSLDAGLTEAFF. J is TRBJ1-1 and V is TRBV7-9, with unresolved D. V was clipped by 1 base and J by 4 bases, with 10 bases between them. The germline CDR1 and CDR2 sequences are SEHNR and FQNEAQ (reference sequence). This CDR3 region has 14 residues.

CDR3 DNA: TGTGCCAGCAGTACCTCGACAGAAAATCAGCCCCAGCATTTT. It translates to CASSTSTENQPQHF. The V and J genes are TRBV28 and TRBJ1-5, with D tentatively TRBD1 (5 bases). Germline V gives CDR1 MDHEN, CDR2 SYDVKM. This CDR3 spans 14 amino acids. The V gene lost 5 bases and the J gene lost 4 bases, with 12 bases spanning the gap.

The chain is built from TRBV5-1 and TRBJ2-3; tentative D call: TRBD1 (7 bases). V lost 6 bases and J lost 4, with 12 bases in between. The CDR3 covers 13 residues. Germline assignment: CDR1 SGHRS and CDR2 YFSETQ. The CDR3 DNA is TGCGCCAGCAACCAGGGGGGCGCAGATACGCAGTATTTT. This sequence encodes CASNQGGADTQYF.

This clone was seen a single time. The chain couples TRBV25-1 to TRBJ1-6; TRBD1 agrees at 7 bases. Germline V lookup: CDR1 MGHDK, CDR2 SYGVNS. There are 16 residues in the CDR3. With V trimmed by 3 bases and J by 6 bases, 8 bases remained unmatched. DNA of the CDR3: TGTGCCAGCAGTGATCAGAAGGGGGCGCGTAATTCACCCCTCCACTTT. This encodes CASSDQKGARNSPLHF.

V and J are TRBV5-4 and TRBJ2-2; D uncertain. CDR3 length: 14 residues. The germline V gene has CDR1 SGHNT and CDR2 YYREEE (reference sequence). V lost 0 bases to trimming and J lost 3 bases, with 6 bases between them. CDR3 nucleotides: TGTGCCAGCAGCTTGGTCCAGGACACCGGGGAGCTGTTTTTT. Protein product: CASSLVQDTGELFF. The full variable domain, with the rest looked up from reference TRBV5-4 and TRBJ2-2, is ETGVTQSPTHLIKTRGQQVTLRCSSQSGHNTVSWYQQALGQGPQFIFQYYREEENGRGNFPPRFSGLQFPNYSSELNVNALELDDSALYLCASSLVQDTGELFFGEGSRLTVL.

Comments on this clone: Compared with germline, one end of the junction differs, possibly owing to a read error. This chain joins TRBV13 and TRBJ2-3; TRBD2 matches 10 bases. In germline, CDR1 is PRHDT, CDR2 FYEKMQ (reference sequence). This CDR3 contains 15 residues. The CDR3 here is CASSLSSGGALRLDF. The CDR3 nucleotides are TGTGCCAGCAGCTTAAGCAGCGGGGGGGCTCTAAGGCTAGATTTT.

The chain uses TRBV19 and TRBJ2-7, with 7 bases that match TRBD1. V lost 10 bases and J lost 4; bases outside the gene matches: 7. This CDR3 has 12 amino acids. In germline, CDR1 is LNHDA, CDR2 SQIVND (reference sequence). The CDR3 loop reads CATSGGQYEQYF. For the CDR3, the DNA is TGTGCCACCTCAGGGGGTCAATACGAGCAGTACTTC.

The chain combines TRBV18 with TRBJ2-1; 8 nucleotides agree with TRBD2. CDR3 length equals 16 residues. CDR1 and CDR2 (germline): KGHSH, LQKENI. The junction had 8 bases not matched to a gene; V was cut back by 3 bases and J by 4 bases. CDR3 loop: CASSPGGAGVYNEQFF. CDR3 in DNA: TGTGCCAGCTCACCCGGGGGGGCGGGTGTTTACAATGAGCAGTTCTTC.

The CDR3 is CASSPTGALGDEQFF. Written as DNA, the CDR3 is TGTGCCAGCAGCCCCACAGGGGCCCTAGGCGATGAGCAGTTCTTC. The genes are TRBV5-6 and TRBJ2-1; 7 bases fit TRBD1. This CDR3 is built from 15 residues. V lost 4 bases, J lost 8 bases, and 12 bases stayed unmatched. Looked up from germline, CDR1 is SGHDT and CDR2 is YYEEEE. The full variable domain, in which reference TRBV5-6 and TRBJ2-1 provide the parts outside the CDR3, is DAGVTQSPTHLIKTRGQQVTLRCSPKSGHDTVSWYQQALGQGPQFIFQYYEEEERQRGNFPDRFSGHQFPNYSSELNVNALLLGDSALYLCASSPTGALGDEQFFGPGTRLTVL.

V gene TRBV18 combines with J gene TRBJ1-5; 8 nucleotides line up with TRBD1. Germline values: CDR1 KGHSH, CDR2 LQKENI. This CDR3 spans 15 amino acids. Germline trimming cut 3 bases from V and 1 base from J; bases unmatched to any gene: 2. In nucleotides, the CDR3 is TGTGCCAGCTCACCTGGACAGGGAAGCAATCAGCCCCAGCATTTT. It is translated as CASSPGQGSNQPQHF.